This T cell receptor beta chain comes out of a study of blood T cell repertoires in COVID-19. Study information: Collection of acute and convalescent COVID-19 samples took place in the United States, Italy and Spain.

Some clones are missing from TCRdb's copy, which holds only in-frame ones; the method was immunoSEQ multiplex PCR. Of 150,000 to 250,000 clones listed, about four fifths are singletons. The CDR3 runs to 14 residues. The germline CDR1 and CDR2 sequences are SGHRS and YFSETQ. V was pared by 3 bases and J by 5 bases, with 14 bases between. This chain connects TRBV5-1 to TRBJ2-5, with a weak D call TRBD1 (5 bases). This receptor was obtained from a man aged 40-55 years who had recovered from COVID-19. Sequencing was performed on PBMCs or T cells enriched from blood (not recorded which). The CDR3 region has the DNA TGCGCCAGCAGCTCCGGGTCCCAGGGTGAGACCCAGTACTTC. Translated, it gives CASSSGSQGETQYF.